The 5 T cell receptor beta chains below were found in one sample sequenced in a study of response to subunit inactivated influenza vaccine. TCRdb re-derived calls from the RT-PCR reads in MiXCR, one entry per CDR3 protein. The sample contains around 520,000 distinct CDR3 sequences, 25% of which appear only once. Material: CD4+ T cells sorted from PBMCs, obtained more than 4 days after vaccination. Source of these receptors: a man aged 50-60 years who received an inactivated influenza vaccine.

This clonotype appeared many times. V is TRBV7-2 and J is TRBJ1-6; D unresolved. This CDR3 has 13 amino acids. V dropped 5 bases and J dropped 10 bases, with 12 bases sitting between them. Germline CDR1 is SGHTA and CDR2 is FQGNSA. CDR3 residues: CASSLIVLSPLHF. CDR3 nucleotide sequence: TGTGCCAGCAGCCTGATAGTTCTATCACCCCTCCACTTT.

The rearrangement links TRBV3-1 to TRBJ2-5; a weak D match, TRBD1 (6 bases). V lost 5 bases, J lost 0 bases, and 16 bases lay in between. Germline V gene sequence: CDR1 LGHDT, CDR2 YNNKEL (reference sequence). The CDR3 runs to 16 residues. The CDR3 sequence is CASSFYGTPYQETQYF. The CDR3 nucleotides read TGTGCCAGCAGCTTTTACGGGACACCGTACCAAGAGACCCAGTACTTC.

The sample holds a few counts of this clonotype. The genes are TRBV5-1 and TRBJ2-7, with D perhaps TRBD1 (5 bases). The V gene's germline CDR1 is SGHRS and CDR2 YFSETQ. Trimming cost V 0 bases and J 4 bases, with 17 bases left between them. CDR3 size: 16 residues. The CDR3 here is CASSLVSTGRSYEQYF. CDR3 coding DNA: TGCGCCAGCAGCTTGGTTAGTACAGGACGGTCGTACGAGCAGTACTTC.

This clonotype was seen just once. The chain links TRBV4-1 to TRBJ2-2, with 8 bases that match TRBD2. The CDR3 is 15 amino acids. Germline V gives CDR1 MGHRA, CDR2 YSYEKL. V lost 0 bases, J lost 7 bases, and 4 bases stayed unmatched. In DNA form, the CDR3 reads TGCGCCAGCAGCCAAGAGAGGCGGGGGGTCGGGGAGCTGTTTTTT. It translates to CASSQERRGVGELFF.

The chain combines TRBV4-3 with TRBJ1-2, with D unclear. This CDR3 region has 15 residues. V shed 3 bases and J shed 6 bases, with 17 bases lying between them. CDR1 is LGHNA and CDR2 is YSLEER in the germline V gene. In DNA form, the CDR3 reads TGCGCCAGCAGCCACAAATCCTACCCGACGGATGGCTACACCTTC. Protein sequence: CASSHKSYPTDGYTF.